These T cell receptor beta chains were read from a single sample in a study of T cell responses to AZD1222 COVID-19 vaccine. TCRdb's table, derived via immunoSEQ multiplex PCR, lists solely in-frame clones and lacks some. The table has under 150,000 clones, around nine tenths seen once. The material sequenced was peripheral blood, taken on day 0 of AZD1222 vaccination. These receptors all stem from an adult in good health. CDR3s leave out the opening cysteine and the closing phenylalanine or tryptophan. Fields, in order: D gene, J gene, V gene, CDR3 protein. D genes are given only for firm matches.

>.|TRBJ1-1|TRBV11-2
ASSLGRRGTEAF
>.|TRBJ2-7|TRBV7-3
ASSPAPGSYEQY
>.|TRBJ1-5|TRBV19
ASRRTEVGYPQH
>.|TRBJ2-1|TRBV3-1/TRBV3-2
ASSQDRQRGNEQF
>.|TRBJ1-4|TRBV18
ASSSDSEKLF
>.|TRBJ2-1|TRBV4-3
ASSLSSGGPNEQF
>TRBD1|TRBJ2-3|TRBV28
ASSPQGASLSGNTDTQY
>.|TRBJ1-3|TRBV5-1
ASSLGDSGNTIY
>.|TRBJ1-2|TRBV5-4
ASSRPDSFYGYT
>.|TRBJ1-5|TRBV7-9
ASSSQGGNQPQH
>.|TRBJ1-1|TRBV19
ASSMRHTEAF
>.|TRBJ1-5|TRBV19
ASSKQGPSSNQPQH
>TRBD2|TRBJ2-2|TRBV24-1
ATRGGRGRGTGELF
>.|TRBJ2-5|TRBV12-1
ASSTTGTEVETQY
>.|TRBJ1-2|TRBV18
ASSPDLFNGYT
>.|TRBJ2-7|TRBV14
ASSQVSGLGHEQY
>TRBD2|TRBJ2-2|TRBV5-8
ASSLERGTGELF
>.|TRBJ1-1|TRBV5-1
ASSFGTANTEAF
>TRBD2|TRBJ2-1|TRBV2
ASSEAPLAGYNEQF
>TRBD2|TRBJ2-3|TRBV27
ASSHGLAGDDTQY
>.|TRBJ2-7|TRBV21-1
PPSDGTDYEQY
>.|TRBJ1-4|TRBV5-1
ASSPGTTTNEKLF
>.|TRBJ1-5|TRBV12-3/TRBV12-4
ASSSHSNQPQH
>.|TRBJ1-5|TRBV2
ASTRTSSNQPQH
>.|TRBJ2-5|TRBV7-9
ASSGQLETQY
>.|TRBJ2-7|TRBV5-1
ASSSGTSLTYEQY
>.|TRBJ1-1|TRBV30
AWTGRFNTEAF
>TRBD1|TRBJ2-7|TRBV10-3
AIRAGQGLNEQY
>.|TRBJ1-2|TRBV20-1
SDGTGYGYT
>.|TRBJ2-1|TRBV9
ASTQVPPELMGGEQF
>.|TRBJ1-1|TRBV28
ASSLGHTEAF
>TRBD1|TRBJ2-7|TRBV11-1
ASSNRRTGPYEQY
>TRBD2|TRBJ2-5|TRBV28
ASSPSRGSGSPRETQY
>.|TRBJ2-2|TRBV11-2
ASSLTNQGTGELF
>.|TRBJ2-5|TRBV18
ASSPASPETQY
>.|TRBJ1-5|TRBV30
AWSGGAQPQH
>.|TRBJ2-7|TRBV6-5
TSSYQDSWGEQY
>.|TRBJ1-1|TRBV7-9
ASSLEGNTEAF
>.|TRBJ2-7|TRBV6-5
ASSYISGTYEQY
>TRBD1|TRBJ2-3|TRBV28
ASTSQTGEPSDTQY
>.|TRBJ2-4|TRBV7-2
ASSRYAAGNIQY
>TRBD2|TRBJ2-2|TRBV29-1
SAGTSGRITGELF
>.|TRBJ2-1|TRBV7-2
ASSTTGTYNEQF
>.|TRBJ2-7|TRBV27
ASSLVPRTYEQY
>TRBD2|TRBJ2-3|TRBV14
ASSQSIGTSGTDTQY
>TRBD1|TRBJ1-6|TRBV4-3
ASSQVGQFKSPLH
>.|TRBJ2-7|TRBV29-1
SVEDRTVSSYEQY
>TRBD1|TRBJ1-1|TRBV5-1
ASSLDRGGTEAF
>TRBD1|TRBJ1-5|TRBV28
ASSLTGVSNQPQH
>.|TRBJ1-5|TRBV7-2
ASSLDSQPQH
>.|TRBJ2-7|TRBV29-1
SVASGAYEQY
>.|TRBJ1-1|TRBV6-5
ASTLNDGLGAF
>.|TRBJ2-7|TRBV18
ASSGQGRYEQY
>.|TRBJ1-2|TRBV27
ASAMGGSNRPDGYT
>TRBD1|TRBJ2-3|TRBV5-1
ASSLQGLVDTQY